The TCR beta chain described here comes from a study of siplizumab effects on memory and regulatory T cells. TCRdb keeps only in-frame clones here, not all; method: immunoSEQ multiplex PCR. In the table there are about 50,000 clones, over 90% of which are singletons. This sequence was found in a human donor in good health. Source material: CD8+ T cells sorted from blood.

In DNA form, the CDR3 reads TGTGCCAGCAGTTTATTCGGAAATAATGAAGCTTTCTTT. Translated: CASSLFGNNEAFF. V gene TRBV27 combines with J gene TRBJ1-1; D unresolved. Germline CDR1 is MNHEY and CDR2 is SMNVEV (reference sequence). The CDR3 is made up of 13 amino acids. Trimming cost V 1 base and J 7 bases, with 10 bases left between them.